The rows below give T cell receptor beta chains drawn from one sample of a study of beta chain features in type 1 diabetes. Sequencing was performed with immunoSEQ multiplex PCR; in TCRdb, only in-frame clones are kept and a portion is missing. The repertoire holds some 410,000 clones, 11% to 15% seen once, with roughly 0.04% in the top ten. Sequenced: naive CD4+ T cells from blood. These receptors all come from a man aged 25 to 40 in good health. Both conserved end residues are part of each CDR3. Each record gives: D gene, V gene, CDR3 length, clone size, J gene, CDR3 protein, CDR3 DNA. A D gene is named only where the DNA matches it firmly. The size of a clone is reported for some rows only, either as once, few or many, or as a class for expanded clones.

D gene: TRBD1
V gene: TRBV2
CDR3 length: 18
clone size: .
J gene: TRBJ2-5
CDR3 protein: CASSTRGQAVANKETQYF
CDR3 DNA: TGTGCCAGCAGTACCCGCGGACAGGCCGTAGCTAACAAAGAGACCCAGTACTTC

D gene: TRBD2
V gene: TRBV7-2
CDR3 length: 16
clone size: few
J gene: TRBJ2-5
CDR3 protein: CASSLAGTSGQETQYF
CDR3 DNA: TGTGCCAGCAGTCTAGCCGGGACTAGCGGCCAAGAGACCCAGTACTTC

D gene: .
V gene: TRBV7-2
CDR3 length: 13
clone size: .
J gene: TRBJ2-7
CDR3 protein: CASSPKHIGEQYF
CDR3 DNA: TGTGCCAGCAGCCCGAAACACATAGGCGAGCAGTACTTC

D gene: .
V gene: TRBV15
CDR3 length: 15
clone size: few
J gene: TRBJ2-3
CDR3 protein: CATSRVELNTDTQYF
CDR3 DNA: TGTGCCACCAGCAGAGTGGAGCTGAACACAGATACGCAGTATTTT

D gene: .
V gene: TRBV5-6
CDR3 length: 11
clone size: .
J gene: TRBJ1-1
CDR3 protein: CARRRNTEAFF
CDR3 DNA: TGTGCCCGGCGGAGGAACACTGAAGCTTTCTTT

D gene: .
V gene: TRBV7-9
CDR3 length: 15
clone size: .
J gene: TRBJ2-1
CDR3 protein: CASSLAGVVYNEQFF
CDR3 DNA: TGTGCCAGCAGCTTAGCGGGAGTGGTTTACAATGAGCAGTTCTTC

D gene: .
V gene: TRBV28
CDR3 length: 12
clone size: few
J gene: TRBJ1-2
CDR3 protein: CASRGGPLGYTF
CDR3 DNA: TGTGCCAGTAGGGGAGGACCCCTAGGCTACACCTTC

D gene: .
V gene: TRBV9
CDR3 length: 14
clone size: few
J gene: TRBJ1-2
CDR3 protein: CASSVGGRVYGYTF
CDR3 DNA: TGTGCCAGCAGCGTAGGAGGCAGGGTATACGGCTACACCTTC

D gene: .
V gene: TRBV25-1
CDR3 length: 16
clone size: few
J gene: TRBJ2-3
CDR3 protein: CASSAFGAGLGDTQYF
CDR3 DNA: TGTGCCAGCAGTGCGTTCGGGGCAGGGCTCGGAGATACGCAGTATTTT

D gene: .
V gene: TRBV9
CDR3 length: 17
clone size: .
J gene: TRBJ1-2
CDR3 protein: CASSPWGGGTEAAGYTF
CDR3 DNA: TGTGCCAGCAGCCCCTGGGGGGGAGGGACGGAAGCAGCTGGCTACACCTTC

D gene: .
V gene: TRBV7-8
CDR3 length: 16
clone size: .
J gene: TRBJ2-1
CDR3 protein: CASSPTPGRGFNEQFF
CDR3 DNA: TGTGCCAGCAGCCCGACCCCCGGACGTGGATTCAATGAGCAGTTCTTC

D gene: TRBD2
V gene: TRBV5-1
CDR3 length: 15
clone size: .
J gene: TRBJ2-2
CDR3 protein: CASCEGLGLAGELFF
CDR3 DNA: TGCGCCAGTTGCGAAGGACTAGGGCTAGCCGGGGAGCTGTTTTTT

D gene: TRBD2
V gene: TRBV9
CDR3 length: 15
clone size: few
J gene: TRBJ2-1
CDR3 protein: CASSYGLAGQNEQFF
CDR3 DNA: TGTGCCAGCAGTTATGGACTAGCGGGGCAGAATGAGCAGTTCTTC

D gene: .
V gene: TRBV18
CDR3 length: 13
clone size: .
J gene: TRBJ2-7
CDR3 protein: CASSPLGGDEQYF
CDR3 DNA: TGTGCCAGCTCACCACTAGGAGGGGACGAGCAGTACTTC

D gene: TRBD2
V gene: TRBV6-1
CDR3 length: 17
clone size: .
J gene: TRBJ2-1
CDR3 protein: CASSEFVGLAAIGEQFF
CDR3 DNA: TGTGCCAGCAGTGAATTTGTTGGACTAGCGGCAATCGGTGAGCAGTTCTTC

D gene: .
V gene: TRBV5-5
CDR3 length: 13
clone size: few
J gene: TRBJ2-5
CDR3 protein: CASSLQLQETQYF
CDR3 DNA: TGTGCCAGCAGCTTGCAGCTTCAAGAGACCCAGTACTTC

D gene: .
V gene: TRBV28
CDR3 length: 12
clone size: few
J gene: TRBJ1-5
CDR3 protein: CASSLSDQPQHF
CDR3 DNA: TGTGCCAGCAGTTTATCCGATCAGCCCCAGCATTTT

D gene: .
V gene: TRBV7-9
CDR3 length: 13
clone size: few
J gene: TRBJ2-5
CDR3 protein: CASSFSRRETQYF
CDR3 DNA: TGTGCCAGCAGCTTTTCGCGGAGAGAGACCCAGTACTTC

D gene: .
V gene: TRBV6-5
CDR3 length: 16
clone size: .
J gene: TRBJ2-4
CDR3 protein: CASSYGGRASKNIQYF
CDR3 DNA: TGTGCCAGCAGTTACGGTGGCAGGGCGTCCAAAAACATTCAGTACTTC

D gene: .
V gene: TRBV10-3
CDR3 length: 12
clone size: .
J gene: TRBJ2-5
CDR3 protein: CASGTNQETQYF
CDR3 DNA: TGTGCCAGTGGGACAAACCAAGAGACCCAGTACTTC

D gene: TRBD2
V gene: TRBV4-3
CDR3 length: 16
clone size: .
J gene: TRBJ2-2
CDR3 protein: CASSHGLAANTGELFF
CDR3 DNA: TGCGCCAGCAGCCACGGACTAGCGGCAAACACCGGGGAGCTGTTTTTT

D gene: TRBD2
V gene: TRBV7-3
CDR3 length: 15
clone size: once
J gene: TRBJ2-1
CDR3 protein: CASSLSGSSGNEQFF
CDR3 DNA: TGTGCCAGCAGCTTAAGCGGGAGCTCGGGAAATGAGCAGTTCTTC

D gene: .
V gene: TRBV15
CDR3 length: 14
clone size: .
J gene: TRBJ2-4
CDR3 protein: CATSRDGPGDIQYF
CDR3 DNA: TGTGCCACCAGCAGAGATGGTCCAGGGGACATTCAGTACTTC

D gene: .
V gene: TRBV9
CDR3 length: 14
clone size: .
J gene: TRBJ1-3
CDR3 protein: CASNQMGSGNTIYF
CDR3 DNA: TGTGCCAGCAACCAAATGGGGTCTGGAAACACCATATATTTT

D gene: TRBD1
V gene: TRBV5-4
CDR3 length: 14
clone size: few
J gene: TRBJ2-3
CDR3 protein: CASSSRQGPDTQYF
CDR3 DNA: TGTGCCAGCAGCTCTAGACAGGGCCCAGATACGCAGTATTTT

D gene: .
V gene: TRBV20-1
CDR3 length: 11
clone size: once
J gene: TRBJ2-7
CDR3 protein: CSAGGRYEQYF
CDR3 DNA: TGCAGTGCTGGGGGGAGATACGAGCAGTACTTC

D gene: .
V gene: TRBV10-3
CDR3 length: 13
clone size: .
J gene: TRBJ2-3
CDR3 protein: CAITEGQSDTQYF
CDR3 DNA: TGTGCCATCACCGAGGGACAATCGGATACGCAGTATTTT

D gene: TRBD2
V gene: TRBV30
CDR3 length: 15
clone size: few
J gene: TRBJ2-3
CDR3 protein: CAWSEGGRRADTQYF
CDR3 DNA: TGTGCCTGGAGTGAGGGCGGGAGAAGGGCAGATACGCAGTATTTT

D gene: TRBD1
V gene: TRBV6-5
CDR3 length: 14
clone size: .
J gene: TRBJ1-2
CDR3 protein: CASSQGGPLRGYTF
CDR3 DNA: TGTGCCAGCAGTCAGGGGGGCCCTTTACGCGGCTACACCTTC

D gene: TRBD1
V gene: TRBV7-2
CDR3 length: 14
clone size: .
J gene: TRBJ2-7
CDR3 protein: CASSLEGQGYEQYF
CDR3 DNA: TGTGCCAGCAGCTTAGAGGGACAGGGCTACGAGCAGTACTTC

D gene: .
V gene: TRBV7-2
CDR3 length: 13
clone size: .
J gene: TRBJ2-5
CDR3 protein: CASSEAGPGTQYF
CDR3 DNA: TGTGCCAGCAGCGAGGCAGGCCCGGGGACCCAGTACTTC

D gene: .
V gene: TRBV29-1
CDR3 length: 14
clone size: .
J gene: TRBJ1-5
CDR3 protein: CSVSERASNQPQHF
CDR3 DNA: TGCAGCGTTTCAGAAAGGGCTAGCAATCAGCCCCAGCATTTT

D gene: .
V gene: TRBV30
CDR3 length: 10
clone size: few
J gene: TRBJ1-2
CDR3 protein: CAWSGGGYTF
CDR3 DNA: TGTGCCTGGAGTGGTGGTGGCTACACCTTC

D gene: .
V gene: TRBV4-1
CDR3 length: 12
clone size: .
J gene: TRBJ2-2
CDR3 protein: CASSQRFGELFF
CDR3 DNA: TGCGCCAGCAGCCAACGATTCGGGGAGCTGTTTTTT

D gene: .
V gene: TRBV5-1
CDR3 length: 16
clone size: .
J gene: TRBJ2-6
CDR3 protein: CASRLGEAAGANVLTF
CDR3 DNA: TGCGCCAGCAGGCTCGGCGAGGCGGCGGGGGCCAACGTCCTGACTTTC

D gene: .
V gene: TRBV27
CDR3 length: 17
clone size: .
J gene: TRBJ2-5
CDR3 protein: CASSLNAGWRLGETQYF
CDR3 DNA: TGTGCCAGCAGTTTAAATGCGGGGTGGCGGCTCGGGGAGACCCAGTACTTC

D gene: .
V gene: TRBV28
CDR3 length: 14
clone size: .
J gene: TRBJ2-7
CDR3 protein: CASSFKGSSYEQYF
CDR3 DNA: TGTGCCAGCAGTTTCAAAGGGAGCTCCTACGAGCAGTACTTC

D gene: TRBD1
V gene: TRBV25-1
CDR3 length: 14
clone size: .
J gene: TRBJ2-1
CDR3 protein: CASSVTGAYNEQFF
CDR3 DNA: TGTGCCAGCAGTGTCACAGGGGCTTACAATGAGCAGTTCTTC

D gene: .
V gene: TRBV7-8
CDR3 length: 16
clone size: few
J gene: TRBJ2-3
CDR3 protein: CASRRGGPSFTDTQYF
CDR3 DNA: TGTGCCAGCAGGAGGGGCGGGCCTTCGTTCACAGATACGCAGTATTTT